The clone carrying this TCR beta chain has only a few counts. As yet, its antigen is unknown. The data are from a study of cytomegalovirus exposure and HLA in healthy donors. Germline CDR1 is MNHEY and CDR2 is SVGAGI. Trimming at V came to 1 base and at J to 3 bases, leaving 2 bases not matched to a gene. The CDR3 runs to 14 residues. Notes on the study in general: Researchers counted 164 TCR beta chains as cytomegalovirus-associated. Immune exposure data for these donors was limited to CMV serostatus. Most subjects had HLA-A and HLA-B alleles reportedly predicted accurately by TCR beta sequences.

Vbeta (60) and Jbeta (13) primers were used in the PCR. Measured with immunoSEQ multiplex PCR; TCRdb has only the in-frame clones, and not every one. In the table there are more than 25,000 clones, about 70% of which are singletons. The rearrangement uses TRBV6-5 and TRBJ2-5; 7 bases are shared with TRBD1. The clonotype originates from a woman in her 50s in good health and CMV-seronegative. The sample taken for sequencing was PBMCs. Written as DNA, the CDR3 is TGTGCCAGCAGTTACTACAGGGGAAAAGAGACCCAGTACTTC. It translates to CASSYYRGKETQYF.